This passage covers 27 T cell receptor beta chains from one sample sequenced in a study of blood T cell repertoires in COVID-19. Clones were read by immunoSEQ multiplex PCR, and TCRdb kept only the in-frame ones, dropping some. The sample includes hundreds of thousands of clones, less than 90% of them seen just once. Sequences were obtained from PBMCs or T cells enriched from blood (not recorded which). The source of these receptors is a woman aged 55-69 years who had recovered from COVID-19.

The CDR3: CASSPRTGDGQPQHF. CDR3 nucleotides: TGTGCCAGCTCGCCGCGAACAGGGGACGGTCAGCCCCAGCATTTT. V usage is TRBV18 and J usage is TRBJ1-5; TRBD1 agrees at 7 bases. Germline trimming cut 6 bases from V and 6 bases from J; bases unmatched to any gene: 11. Germline CDR1 KGHSH, CDR2 LQKENI. CDR3 length equals 15 residues.

This clone appeared a single time. The chain links TRBV11-3 to TRBJ2-1; 8 bases line up with TRBD2. This CDR3 has 14 residues. CDR1 and CDR2 (germline): SGHNT, YENEEA. Trimming at V came to 1 base and at J to 7 bases, leaving 3 bases not matched to a gene. The CDR3 sequence is CASSLAGGVNEQFF. DNA of the CDR3: TGTGCCAGCAGCTTAGCGGGGGGGGTAAATGAGCAGTTCTTC.

This clone was seen just once. The genes are TRBV2 and TRBJ2-1; unclear D gene. Germline V gene sequence: CDR1 SNHLY, CDR2 FYNNEI. The CDR3 length is 13 residues. Deletions cut 4 bases from V and 3 bases from J, with 7 bases between. CDR3 loop: CASSVAVYNEQFF. CDR3 bases: TGTGCCAGCAGTGTGGCAGTCTACAATGAGCAGTTCTTC.

A word on this clone: The same CDR3 arises from other DNA sequences in this sample as well. The rearrangement uses TRBV12-3 or TRBV12-4 and TRBJ2-3; D uncertain. CDR3 length: 11 residues. Trimming removed 5 bases from V and 4 bases from J, with 4 bases in between. The CDR3 is CASSQSDTQYF. In nucleotides, the CDR3 is TGTGCCAGCAGTCAATCAGATACGCAGTATTTT.

The V gene is TRBV19, the J gene TRBJ1-5; D unclear. V gave up 9 bases and J gave up 0 bases, with 12 bases separating them. Germline-derived CDR1 and CDR2 are LNHDA and SQIVND (reference sequence). The CDR3 has 14 residues. CDR3 in amino acids: CASGVVYSNQPQHF. The CDR3 nucleotides are TGTGCCAGCGGGGTCGTATATAGCAATCAGCCCCAGCATTTT.

This clone was detected once. This chain connects TRBV7-2 to TRBJ2-1, with 11 nucleotides matching TRBD2. V lost 5 bases and J lost 8; bases outside the gene matches: 5. Germline V gene lookup returns CDR1 SGHTA and CDR2 FQGNSA. The CDR3 spans 14 residues. DNA for the CDR3: TGTGCCAGCAGCCCTACTAGCGGGGGATATGAGCAGTTCTTC. Translation gives CASSPTSGGYEQFF.

The genes are TRBV29-1 and TRBJ2-5, with 7 nucleotides matching TRBD2. The V gene end was trimmed by 5 bases and the J gene end by 2 bases; junction bases not matched to a gene: 11. CDR1 SQVTM and CDR2 ANQGSEA come from the germline V gene. The CDR3 sequence is 15 residues long. The CDR3 DNA sequence: TGCAGCGTTCCTTATGGCGGGGGAGTTCAAGAGACCCAGTACTTC. This codes for CSVPYGGGVQETQYF.

J is TRBJ2-3 and V is TRBV2, with 9 bases lining up with TRBD2. CDR3 size: 15 residues. With V trimmed by 8 bases and J by 4 bases, 10 bases remained unmatched. The germline V gene encodes CDR1 SNHLY and CDR2 FYNNEI. The CDR3 spells CASGRGGGAADTQYF. The DNA of the CDR3 is TGTGCCAGCGGGCGCGGCGGGGGGGCCGCAGATACGCAGTATTTT.

The chain combines TRBV6-5 with TRBJ2-3; D perhaps matches TRBD2 (6 bases). Per the germline V gene, CDR1 is MNHEY and CDR2 is SVGAGI. V was shortened by 6 bases and J by 5 bases, with 18 bases between the two germline ends. The CDR3 spans 15 residues. The CDR3 protein is CASRPLARLGDTQYF. CDR3 in DNA: TGTGCCAGCAGACCTCTAGCGCGGCTAGGAGATACGCAGTATTTT.

V and J are TRBV30 and TRBJ1-4; D unresolved. The CDR3 consists of 12 residues. Per germline, CDR1 GTSNPN and CDR2 SVGIG (reference sequence). V shed 0 bases and J shed 7 bases, with 6 bases lying between them. CDR3 region: CAWSVSIEKLFF. CDR3 DNA sequence: TGTGCCTGGAGTGTATCTATTGAAAAACTGTTTTTT.

This clone was seen a single time. The chain joins TRBV20-1 to TRBJ2-1; 11 nucleotides agree with TRBD2. The CDR3 runs 16 residues. V shed 3 bases and J 5 bases; nucleotides not matched to a gene: 9. Per germline, CDR1 DFQATT and CDR2 SNEGSKA (reference sequence). CDR3 in DNA: TGCAGTGCTAGTTCACCCTCTAGCGGGGGGAACAATGAGCAGTTCTTC. Its translation is CSASSPSSGGNNEQFF.

This clone has only one observation. This chain joins TRBV11-3 and TRBJ2-3; TRBD1 matches at 9 bases. The CDR3 length is 14 residues. Losses at the gene ends were 6 bases for V and 3 bases for J; bases not matched to a gene: 4. From germline, CDR1 is SGHNT and CDR2 YENEEA. The CDR3 DNA reads TGTGCCAGCAGGCGGACAGGGGATACAGATACGCAGTATTTT. Its translation is CASRRTGDTDTQYF.

The CDR3 protein is CASSFREKLFF. As DNA, the CDR3 is TGTGCCAGCAGTTTCCGGGAAAAACTGTTTTTT. V and J are TRBV28 and TRBJ1-4; D is uncertain. This CDR3 region has 11 residues. From germline, CDR1 is MDHEN and CDR2 SYDVKM. Trimming stripped 3 bases from V and 8 bases from J, with 4 bases between. Full variable domain (remainder filled in from reference TRBV28 and TRBJ1-4): DVKVTQSSRYLVKRTGEKVFLECVQDMDHENMFWYRQDPGLGLRLIYFSYDVKMKEKGDIPEGYSVSREKKERFSLILESASTNQTSMYLCASSFREKLFFGSGTQLSVL.

The chain is built from TRBV27 and TRBJ2-3, with 14 bases lining up with TRBD2. With 4 bases clipped from V and 1 base from J, the junction kept 7 bases outside the gene matches. Germline V gene lookup returns CDR1 MNHEY and CDR2 SMNVEV (reference sequence). The CDR3 covers 18 residues. The CDR3 DNA follows: TGTGCCAGCAGTTGGGGACTAGCGGGGGCCAGCGGCACAGATACGCAGTATTTT. Protein: CASSWGLAGASGTDTQYF.

The chain has TRBV3-1 (or the pseudogene TRBV3-2) and TRBJ1-5; 8 bases are a match to TRBD1. This CDR3 contains 16 residues. Germline CDR1 reads LGHDT; CDR2 reads YNNKEL (reference sequence). Trimming took 3 bases from V and 5 from J; bases not matched to a gene: 9. CDR3 sequence reads: CASSHSGGQGHQPQHF. CDR3 DNA: TGTGCCAGCAGCCACTCTGGCGGACAGGGTCATCAGCCCCAGCATTTT.

The V call is TRBV2, the J call TRBJ2-2, with 12 bases identical to TRBD2. This CDR3 is built from 15 residues. J lost 6 bases, V lost 6 bases, and 5 bases had no gene match. CDR1 is SNHLY, CDR2 FYNNEI, per germline. The CDR3: CASRGTSGLAGELFF. Here the CDR3 DNA reads TGTGCCAGCAGGGGGACTAGCGGGCTAGCCGGGGAGCTGTTTTTT. Supplemented by reference TRBV2 and TRBJ2-2, the full variable domain reads EPEVTQTPSHQVTQMGQEVILRCVPISNHLYFYWYRQILGQKVEFLVSFYNNEISEKSEIFDDQFSVERPDGSNFTLKIRSTKLEDSAMYFCASRGTSGLAGELFFGEGSRLTVL.

The rearrangement uses TRBV10-3 and TRBJ2-7, with no clear D. The CDR3 has 14 amino acids. Trimming took 0 bases from V and 3 from J, leaving 9 bases between them. The germline gives CDR1 ENHRY, CDR2 SYGVKD. The CDR3: CAISESPTLYEQYV. CDR3 in DNA: TGTGCCATCAGTGAGTCCCCCACTCTCTACGAGCAGTACGTC.

In regard to this clone: Other DNA sequences from this sample encode an identical CDR3 as well. The chain recombines TRBV7-2 with TRBJ1-1; TRBD1 aligns across 7 bases. The CDR3 extends over 15 amino acids. Germline V gene sequence: CDR1 SGHTA, CDR2 FQGNSA. V lost 5 bases and J lost 0; bases outside the gene matches: 6. CDR3 protein: CASSPRQGMNTEAFF. CDR3 bases: TGTGCCAGCAGCCCTAGACAGGGAATGAACACTGAAGCTTTCTTT.

The chain has TRBV12-5 and TRBJ2-1; 9 bases map to TRBD1. The CDR3 is made up of 17 amino acids. The V gene's germline CDR1 is LGHNT and CDR2 FRNRAP. V lost 2 bases to trimming and J lost 5 bases; unmatched junction nucleotides: 10. The CDR3 reads CASGLRVWGQGHNEQFF. CDR3 DNA sequence: TGTGCTAGTGGTTTGCGAGTGTGGGGACAGGGCCACAATGAGCAGTTCTTC.

The chain uses TRBV9 and TRBJ1-4; a possible D gene is TRBD1 (6 bases). The CDR3 has 15 residues. The germline CDR1 and CDR2 sequences are SGDLS and YYNGEE. The V end lost 4 bases, the J end lost 7 bases, and 17 bases lay between the germline ends. The CDR3 region has the DNA TGTGCCAGCAGCTCCCAGGACAGCCCCCTTGAAAAACTGTTTTTT. Translated: CASSSQDSPLEKLFF.

The chain is built from TRBV4-2 and TRBJ1-5, with 7 bases aligning to TRBD1. Looked up from germline, CDR1 is LGHNA and CDR2 is YNFKEQ. This CDR3 has 15 amino acids. J lost 5 bases, V lost 3 bases, and 7 bases had no gene match. This CDR3 is CASSQPGGSHQPQHF. The CDR3 DNA reads TGTGCCAGCAGCCAGCCAGGGGGGTCCCATCAGCCCCAGCATTTT.

The genes are TRBV5-1 and TRBJ2-3, with 13 bases identical to TRBD2. J was trimmed by 3 bases and V by 6 bases; bases with no gene match: 7. CDR3 length: 16 amino acids. Germline V gene sequence: CDR1 SGHRS, CDR2 YFSETQ. DNA of the CDR3: TGCGCCAGCAATAAAGGGACTAGCGGGGTTACAGATACGCAGTATTTT. This gives the protein CASNKGTSGVTDTQYF.

This chain links TRBV7-2 with TRBJ1-6, with D possibly TRBD1 on 5 matching bases. V lost 2 bases, J lost 4 bases, and 9 bases lay in between. The length of the CDR3 is 15 residues. Germline V gene sequence: CDR1 SGHTA, CDR2 FQGNSA. CDR3 nucleotide sequence: TGTGCCAGCAGCTTATATGGGGGGTATAATTCACCCCTCCACTTT. Amino acid sequence: CASSLYGGYNSPLHF.

The chain joins TRBV7-8 to TRBJ2-6; D uncertain. The germline gives CDR1 SGHVS, CDR2 FQNEAQ. The V end was cut by 6 bases, the J end by 0 bases, with 9 bases between. There are 15 residues in the CDR3. This chain's CDR3 is CASSRSGSGANVLTF. For the CDR3, the DNA is TGTGCCAGCAGTCGTTCGGGCTCTGGGGCCAACGTCCTGACTTTC.

The CDR3 DNA sequence: TGCGCCAGCAGCCGACCGGGGGACTATGGCTACACCTTC. It specifies CASSRPGDYGYTF. V is TRBV5-1 and J is TRBJ1-2, with D possibly matching TRBD1 (5 bases). Germline loops: CDR1 SGHRS, CDR2 YFSETQ. The CDR3 has 13 amino acids. Trimming took off 4 bases at V and 3 bases at J, with 10 bases between the two ends.

The rearrangement links TRBV7-8 to TRBJ2-1; 10 nucleotides line up with TRBD2. This CDR3 region has 15 residues. The V and J ends lost 4 bases and 9 bases, in that order; junction bases with no gene match: 9. Germline CDR1 reads SGHVS; CDR2 reads FQNEAQ. This CDR3 is CASSSLSGGASEQFF. The CDR3 region has the DNA TGTGCCAGCAGCTCCCTAAGCGGGGGGGCAAGTGAGCAGTTCTTC.

The rearrangement joins TRBV6-2 or TRBV6-3 to TRBJ2-1; D is unclear. V dropped 2 bases and J dropped 5 bases, with 13 bases sitting between them. This CDR3 comprises 15 residues. CDR1 and CDR2 (germline): MNHEY, SVGEGT. In nucleotides, the CDR3 is TGTGCCAGCAGTTACGCGAGCGCGAACAACAATGAGCAGTTCTTC. Encoded protein: CASSYASANNNEQFF.